The sequence of this TCR beta chain was determined in a study of T-cell memory formation after mild COVID-19. Points on this clonotype: The antigen is undetermined.

The ends were cut back, 8 bases at V and 1 base at J, with 9 bases in the middle. This CDR3 contains 13 residues. Germline CDR1 and CDR2: MNHEY and SMNVEV (reference sequence). General study results and limits: Nothing showed for sure that second-wave clones peaking on day 37 were SARS-CoV-2 specific. CD4+ contracting clones lay mainly in CM and EM, CD8+ ones in EMRA.

5'RACE primed at constant segments yielded TCR alpha and TCR beta cDNA libraries bearing sample barcodes and UMIs. MiXCR was run by TCRdb on the 5' RACE reads, yielding one entry per CDR3 protein. The sample carries under 300,000 distinct CDR3 sequences, roughly 10% recorded once. The sample taken for sequencing was PBMCs or a T cell subset sorted from them (not recorded which). The V gene is TRBV27, the J gene TRBJ1-5, with a tentative D call TRBD1 (6 bases). This clonotype originated in a man between 18 and 35 years old who had mild COVID-19 (a few samples of this study predate the infection). Cell type and time point are not known. The CDR3, as DNA: TGTGCCAGCGGTGGACAGAGCAATCAGCCCCAGCATTTT. It specifies CASGGQSNQPQHF.